A selection of T cell receptor beta chains follows, all from one sample in a study of blood T cell repertoires in COVID-19. This table comes from immunoSEQ multiplex PCR, and its TCRdb copy is limited to in-frame clones, with some not included. The sample records about 380,000 clones, roughly 77% being singletons. The sample comprised peripheral blood. Source of these receptors: a human donor with acute or convalescent COVID-19. The donor label of this sample is uncertain. Both conserved end residues are part of each CDR3. The order of the fields is clone size, J gene, D gene, V gene, CDR3 protein, CDR3 DNA. The D gene is left open where the match is weak. Size is omitted from some rows. Given values are once, few, many or a class for expanded clones.

.,TRBJ1-1,.,TRBV19,CASSTQRRTEAFF,TGTGCCAGTAGTACCCAGAGGCGGACTGAAGCTTTCTTT
.,TRBJ2-7,TRBD1,TRBV10-3,CAISDIRQGVAYEQYF,TGTGCCATCAGTGATATCCGACAGGGTGTAGCCTACGAGCAGTACTTC
.,TRBJ2-1,.,TRBV27,CASRGAGATNNEQFF,TGTGCCAGCCGTGGGGCGGGGGCTACAAACAATGAGCAGTTCTTC
.,TRBJ1-6,TRBD1,TRBV2,CASSRQGNSPLHF,TGTGCCAGCAGTAGACAGGGTAATTCACCCCTCCACTTT
.,TRBJ1-2,.,TRBV14,CASSVARGLRGYTF,TGTGCCAGCAGCGTGGCCAGGGGTTTACGCGGCTACACCTTC
.,TRBJ1-1,.,TRBV10-2,CASSRSGAMNTEAFF,TGCGCCAGCAGTAGGTCAGGGGCCATGAACACTGAAGCTTTCTTT
.,TRBJ2-7,TRBD2,TRBV6-6,CASSHKPRGGGDEQYF,TGTGCCAGCAGCCACAAACCACGCGGGGGTGGGGACGAGCAGTACTTC
.,TRBJ1-6,.,TRBV7-8,CASSLLGGSYNSPLHF,TGTGCCAGCAGCTTGCTCGGGGGGTCCTATAATTCACCCCTCCACTTT
.,TRBJ2-7,TRBD2,TRBV4-2,CASSQTSGSSYEQYF,TGTGCCAGCAGCCAAACTAGCGGGAGCTCCTACGAGCAGTACTTC
.,TRBJ1-2,.,TRBV3-1/TRBV3-2,CASSGRDIFPNGYTF,TGTGCCAGCAGTGGCCGGGACATCTTTCCAAATGGCTACACCTTC
.,TRBJ2-3,.,TRBV7-2,CASSLARGTDTQYF,TGTGCCAGCAGCTTAGCCCGGGGCACAGATACGCAGTATTTT
once,TRBJ1-2,TRBD1,TRBV7-9,CASSAGTGASNGYTF,TGTGCCAGCAGCGCCGGGACAGGAGCATCCAATGGCTACACCTTC
.,TRBJ2-3,.,TRBV15,CATSRDGITDTQYF,TGTGCCACCAGCAGAGATGGCATCACAGATACGCAGTATTTT
.,TRBJ1-2,TRBD1,TRBV29-1,CSLWGQGGYTF,TGCAGCCTATGGGGACAGGGAGGCTACACCTTC
once,TRBJ2-2,TRBD2,TRBV4-1,CASSQVIGTSGSYTGELFF,TGCGCCAGCAGCCAAGTTATCGGGACTAGCGGGAGTTACACCGGGGAGCTGTTTTTT
.,TRBJ2-1,TRBD1,TRBV5-1,CASSLVGTANEQFF,TGCGCCAGCAGCTTGGTGGGGACAGCCAATGAGCAGTTCTTC
.,TRBJ1-6,TRBD1,TRBV30,CAWSVRSGQQSISPLHF,TGTGCCTGGAGTGTACGCTCGGGACAGCAGTCGATTTCACCCCTCCACTTT
.,TRBJ1-2,.,TRBV5-4,CASSLHRIPDGYTF,TGTGCCAGCAGCTTACACAGGATCCCGGATGGCTACACCTTC
.,TRBJ2-1,.,TRBV7-9,CASSAGLTDEQFF,TGTGCCAGCAGCGCCGGACTCACGGATGAGCAGTTCTTC
.,TRBJ2-6,TRBD1,TRBV18,CASSLGQAGANVLTF,TGTGCCAGCTCACTCGGACAGGCTGGAGCCAACGTCCTGACTTTC
once,TRBJ1-4,.,TRBV27,CASSSLAASEEKLFF,TGTGCCAGCAGTTCCCTCGCCGCGTCGGAGGAAAAACTGTTTTTT
.,TRBJ2-1,.,TRBV2,CASTPRDIYNEQFF,TGTGCCAGCACCCCCCGGGACATCTACAATGAGCAGTTCTTC
.,TRBJ1-4,TRBD1,TRBV19,CASRKTGGDEKLFF,TGTGCCAGTAGAAAGACAGGGGGAGACGAAAAACTGTTTTTT
.,TRBJ2-1,TRBD1,TRBV9,CASSVGGTDNEQFF,TGTGCCAGCAGCGTAGGTGGGACAGACAATGAGCAGTTCTTC
.,TRBJ1-2,TRBD1,TRBV18,CASSLSGTDGYTF,TGTGCCAGCTCCCTTTCCGGGACAGATGGCTACACCTTC
once,TRBJ2-7,TRBD2,TRBV6-2/TRBV6-3,CASSSILLAGDAYEQYF,TGTGCCAGCAGTTCCATCCTTCTAGCGGGGGACGCCTACGAGCAGTACTTC
once,TRBJ2-3,.,TRBV4-2,CASSQEVTGPAQDTQYF,TGTGCCAGCAGCCAAGAAGTCACAGGGCCCGCACAAGATACGCAGTATTTT
.,TRBJ1-2,TRBD1,TRBV7-2,CASSLGGAIQGRGYGYTF,TGTGCCAGCAGCTTAGGAGGGGCGATACAGGGGCGAGGCTATGGCTACACCTTC
.,TRBJ1-2,.,TRBV30,CAWTRTVTIF,TGTGCCTGGACCAGGACAGTCACGATCTTC
.,TRBJ1-6,.,TRBV19,CASTYRTGRVNSPLHF,TGTGCCAGTACCTATCGGACGGGGAGAGTGAATTCACCCCTCCACTTT
.,TRBJ1-2,TRBD1,TRBV5-6,CASSLGTGMTNYGYTF,TGTGCCAGCAGCTTGGGGACAGGGATGACGAACTATGGCTACACCTTC
.,TRBJ2-2,.,TRBV19,CASSIRTGELFF,TGTGCCAGTAGTATCCGGACCGGGGAGCTGTTTTTT
.,TRBJ1-1,.,TRBV19,CASSMRARWGAEAFF,TGTGCCAGTAGTATGAGGGCCAGGTGGGGGGCTGAAGCTTTCTTT
.,TRBJ2-5,TRBD2,TRBV7-9,CASSISGRETQYF,TGTGCCAGCAGCATTAGCGGGAGGGAGACCCAGTACTTC
.,TRBJ2-1,TRBD2,TRBV19,CASSRTSGGNEQFF,TGTGCCAGTAGTAGAACTAGCGGGGGCAATGAGCAGTTCTTC
.,TRBJ2-7,TRBD2,TRBV28,CASSPQPGEGASYEQYF,TGTGCCAGCAGCCCCCAACCGGGGGAGGGCGCCTCCTACGAGCAGTACTTC
.,TRBJ2-5,TRBD1,TRBV5-1,CASSLSQGARGQETQYF,TGCGCCAGCAGCTTGTCCCAGGGGGCGAGGGGACAAGAGACCCAGTACTTC
once,TRBJ2-7,TRBD1,TRBV6-6,CASSQGQATYEQYF,TGTGCCAGCAGTCAGGGACAGGCCACCTACGAGCAGTACTTC
.,TRBJ2-5,.,TRBV20-1,CSASLGWQETQYF,TGCAGTGCTAGTCTCGGTTGGCAAGAGACCCAGTACTTC
.,TRBJ1-5,TRBD1,TRBV18,CASSPETGPNQPQHF,TGTGCCAGCTCCCCCGAGACAGGGCCAAATCAGCCCCAGCATTTT
.,TRBJ2-7,.,TRBV5-5,CASSSRRLSGSYEQYF,TGTGCCAGCAGCTCCCGCCGACTATCTGGCTCCTACGAGCAGTACTTC
.,TRBJ2-5,.,TRBV30,CAWSKQSRGGETQYF,TGTGCCTGGAGCAAACAAAGTAGAGGTGGGGAGACCCAGTACTTC
.,TRBJ1-6,TRBD1,TRBV5-1,CASSSTTGGTSSSYNSPLHF,TGCGCCAGCAGCAGTACCACAGGGGGCACCTCAAGCTCCTATAATTCACCCCTCCACTTT
.,TRBJ1-1,TRBD1,TRBV2,CASTGGQGWRNTEAFF,TGTGCCAGCACGGGGGGACAGGGGTGGAGGAACACTGAAGCTTTCTTT
.,TRBJ1-2,.,TRBV9,CASSVGAHYTF,TGTGCCAGCAGCGTAGGAGCTCACTACACCTTC
.,TRBJ2-3,.,TRBV5-6,CASSPGHNTDTQYF,TGTGCCAGCAGCCCGGGACACAACACAGATACGCAGTATTTT
.,TRBJ1-4,.,TRBV7-8,CASSLVVQVATNEKLFF,TGTGCCAGCAGCTTAGTAGTTCAGGTTGCAACTAATGAAAAACTGTTTTTT
.,TRBJ2-7,TRBD1,TRBV27,CASSSRDRGHYEQYF,TGTGCCAGCAGTTCCCGGGACAGGGGCCACTACGAGCAGTACTTC
.,TRBJ2-5,.,TRBV27,CASSSLPGWETQYF,TGTGCCAGCAGTTCACTTCCGGGGTGGGAGACCCAGTACTTC
.,TRBJ1-2,TRBD1,TRBV30,CAWTRQGFYYGYTF,TGTGCCTGGACTCGACAGGGATTTTACTATGGCTACACCTTC